This T cell receptor (beta chain) is from a study of cytomegalovirus exposure and HLA in healthy donors. Overall study findings and caveats: The productive fraction for most TCR beta V segments was about 90% or about 30% in an earlier analysis. The presence/absence work took it that sequencing depth was about the same across donors.

The PCR used 60 Vbeta and 13 Jbeta primers. Only in-frame clones appear in the TCRdb table, and some are missing; sequencing was by immunoSEQ multiplex PCR. Here the sample spans under 200,000 clones, 82% being singletons. This clone has just a few counts. Antigen specificity is unknown. Germline lookup yields CDR1 LNHDA and CDR2 SQIVND (reference sequence). CDR3 length: 13 residues. The germline V and J ends were trimmed by 2 bases and 1 base, with 4 bases remaining between them. The TCR sequence derives from a girl aged 2 to 9 in good health and CMV-seropositive. What was sequenced was PBMCs. This chain uses TRBV19 with TRBJ2-3; D is unclear. CDR3 in DNA: TGTGCCAGTAGTATAACTGGCACAGATACGCAGTATTTT. It encodes CASSITGTDTQYF.